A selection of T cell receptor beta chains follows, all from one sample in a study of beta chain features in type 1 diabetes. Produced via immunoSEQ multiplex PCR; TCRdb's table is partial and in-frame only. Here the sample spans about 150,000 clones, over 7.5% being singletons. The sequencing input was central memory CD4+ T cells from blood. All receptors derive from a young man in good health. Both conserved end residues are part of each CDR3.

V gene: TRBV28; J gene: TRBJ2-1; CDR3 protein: CASSFPQGGNEQFF
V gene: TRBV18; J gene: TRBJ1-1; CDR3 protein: CASSPSERTEAFF
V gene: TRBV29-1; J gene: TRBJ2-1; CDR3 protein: CSVDLSGRALEQFF
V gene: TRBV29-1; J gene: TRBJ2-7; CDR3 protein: CSARGGAGLEQYF
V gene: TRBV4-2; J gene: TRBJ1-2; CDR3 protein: CASSQDTGGAGGYTF
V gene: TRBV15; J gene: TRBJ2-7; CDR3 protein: CATSRDKGLIYEQYF
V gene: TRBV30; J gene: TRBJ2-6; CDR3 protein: CAWTLGQGAFVFSGANVLTF
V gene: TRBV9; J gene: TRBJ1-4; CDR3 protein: CASSPGQGEPGNEKLFF
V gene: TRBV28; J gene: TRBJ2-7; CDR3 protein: CASRSGRYGQYF
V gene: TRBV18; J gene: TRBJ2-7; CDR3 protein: CASSPAGGPYEQYF
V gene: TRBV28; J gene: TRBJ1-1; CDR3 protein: CATIPPTGTVEGAFF
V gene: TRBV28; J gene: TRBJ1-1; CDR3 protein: CASSLNGLGEAFF
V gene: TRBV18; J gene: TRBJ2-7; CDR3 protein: CASSPTYSSYEQYF
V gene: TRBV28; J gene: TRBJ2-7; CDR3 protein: CASSSEDRANSYEQYF
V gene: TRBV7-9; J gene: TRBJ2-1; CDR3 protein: CASSMNRDNEQFF
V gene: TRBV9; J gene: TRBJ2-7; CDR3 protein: CASSSYGENYEQYF
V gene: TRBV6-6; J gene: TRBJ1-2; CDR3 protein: CASSYGTALSAGYTF
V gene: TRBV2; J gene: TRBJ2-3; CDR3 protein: CASSVDRGTDTQYF
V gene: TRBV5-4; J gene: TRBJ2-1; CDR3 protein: CASSSQRGPSYNEQFF
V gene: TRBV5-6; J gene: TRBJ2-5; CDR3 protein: CASSSDLKTGEETQYF
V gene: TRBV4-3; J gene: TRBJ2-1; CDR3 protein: CASSPQAGGNNEQFF
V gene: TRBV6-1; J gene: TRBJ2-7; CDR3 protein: CASSEAAYRAGEQYF
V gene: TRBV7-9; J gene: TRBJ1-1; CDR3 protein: CASSYPGGAENTEAFF
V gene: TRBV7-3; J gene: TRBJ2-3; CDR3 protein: CASSLSPDGRLTQYF
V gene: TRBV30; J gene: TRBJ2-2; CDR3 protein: CAWSVLLAGIANTGELFF
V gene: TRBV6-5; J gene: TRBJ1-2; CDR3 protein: CASRPQGVGSGYTF
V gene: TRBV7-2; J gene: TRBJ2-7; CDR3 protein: CASSTAGTSVSYEQYF
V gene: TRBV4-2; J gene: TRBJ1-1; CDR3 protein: CASSYGTGDTEAFF
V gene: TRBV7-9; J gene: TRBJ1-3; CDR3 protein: CASNLRGSGNTIYF
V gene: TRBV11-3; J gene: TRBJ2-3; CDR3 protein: CASSLEGTASRYTQYF
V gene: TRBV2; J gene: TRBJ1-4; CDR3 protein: CASSEGTGAKLFF
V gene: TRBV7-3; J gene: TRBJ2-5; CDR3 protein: CASSPAGGNQETQYF
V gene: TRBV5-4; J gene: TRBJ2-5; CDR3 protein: CASSSGQGAQETQYF
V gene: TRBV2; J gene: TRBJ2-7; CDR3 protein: CASREAGHTYEQYF
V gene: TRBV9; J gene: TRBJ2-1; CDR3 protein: CASTESGRGGQNEQFF